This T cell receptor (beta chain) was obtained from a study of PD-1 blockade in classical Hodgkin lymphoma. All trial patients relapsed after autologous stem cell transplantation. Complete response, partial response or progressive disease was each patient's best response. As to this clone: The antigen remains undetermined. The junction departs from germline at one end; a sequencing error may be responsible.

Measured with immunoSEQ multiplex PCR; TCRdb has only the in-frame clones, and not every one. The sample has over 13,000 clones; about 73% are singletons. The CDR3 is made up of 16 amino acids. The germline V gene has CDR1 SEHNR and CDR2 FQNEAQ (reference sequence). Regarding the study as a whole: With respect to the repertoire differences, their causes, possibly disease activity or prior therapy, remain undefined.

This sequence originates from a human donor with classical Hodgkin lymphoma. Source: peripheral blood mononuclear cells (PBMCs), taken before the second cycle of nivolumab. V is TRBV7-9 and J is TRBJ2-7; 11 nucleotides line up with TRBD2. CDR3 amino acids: CASSLPLLAGEVRLFF. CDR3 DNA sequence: TGTGCCAGCAGCCTCCCTTTACTAGCGGGGGAAGTACGATTGTTCTTC.